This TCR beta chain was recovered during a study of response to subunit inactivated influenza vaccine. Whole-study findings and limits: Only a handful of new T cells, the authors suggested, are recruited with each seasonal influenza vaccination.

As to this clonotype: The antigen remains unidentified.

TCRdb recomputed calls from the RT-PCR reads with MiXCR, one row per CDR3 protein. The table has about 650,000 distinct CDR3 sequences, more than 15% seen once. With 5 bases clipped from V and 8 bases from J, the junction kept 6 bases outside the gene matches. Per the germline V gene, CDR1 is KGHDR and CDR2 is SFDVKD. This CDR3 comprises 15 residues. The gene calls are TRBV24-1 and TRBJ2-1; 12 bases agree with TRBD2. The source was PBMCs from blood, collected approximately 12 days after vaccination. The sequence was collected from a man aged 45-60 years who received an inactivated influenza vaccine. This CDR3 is CATSVASGGADEQFF. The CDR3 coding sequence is TGTGCCACCAGTGTGGCTAGCGGGGGGGCAGATGAGCAGTTCTTC.